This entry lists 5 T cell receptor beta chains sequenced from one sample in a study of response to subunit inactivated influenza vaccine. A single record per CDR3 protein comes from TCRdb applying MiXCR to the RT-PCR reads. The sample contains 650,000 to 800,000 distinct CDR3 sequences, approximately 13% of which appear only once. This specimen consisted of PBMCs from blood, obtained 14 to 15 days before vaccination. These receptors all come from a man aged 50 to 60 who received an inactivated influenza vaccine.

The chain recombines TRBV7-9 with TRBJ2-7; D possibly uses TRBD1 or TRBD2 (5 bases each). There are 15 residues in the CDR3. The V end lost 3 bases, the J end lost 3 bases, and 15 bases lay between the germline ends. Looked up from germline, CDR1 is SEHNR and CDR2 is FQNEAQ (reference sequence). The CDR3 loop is CASSFFRGTLYEQYF. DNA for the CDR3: TGTGCCAGCAGCTTCTTTAGAGGGACCCTCTACGAGCAGTACTTC.

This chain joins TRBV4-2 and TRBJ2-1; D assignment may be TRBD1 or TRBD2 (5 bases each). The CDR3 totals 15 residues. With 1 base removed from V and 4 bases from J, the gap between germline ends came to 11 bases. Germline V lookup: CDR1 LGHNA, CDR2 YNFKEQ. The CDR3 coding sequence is TGTGCCAGCAGCCAAGCTGGGGGTCCTTACAATGAGCAGTTCTTC. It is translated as CASSQAGGPYNEQFF.

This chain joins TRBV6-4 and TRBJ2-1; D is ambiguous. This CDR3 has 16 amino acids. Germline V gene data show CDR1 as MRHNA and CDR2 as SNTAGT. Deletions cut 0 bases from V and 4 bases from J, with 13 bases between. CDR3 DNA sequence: TGTGCCAGCAGTGACTCGAATGGTTTTAGGTACAATGAGCAGTTCTTC. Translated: CASSDSNGFRYNEQFF.

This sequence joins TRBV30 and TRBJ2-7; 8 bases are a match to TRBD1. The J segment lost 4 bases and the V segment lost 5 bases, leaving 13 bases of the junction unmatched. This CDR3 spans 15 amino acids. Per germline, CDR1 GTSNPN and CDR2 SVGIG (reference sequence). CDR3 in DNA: TGTGCCTGGGGCGGACAGGGATCCATCCTATACGAGCAGTACTTC. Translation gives CAWGGQGSILYEQYF.

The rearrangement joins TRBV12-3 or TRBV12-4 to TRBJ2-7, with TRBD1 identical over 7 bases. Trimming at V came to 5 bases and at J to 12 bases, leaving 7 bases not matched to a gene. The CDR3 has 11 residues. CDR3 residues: CASSKDRAWYF. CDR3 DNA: TGTGCCAGCAGTAAAGACAGGGCTTGGTACTTC.